This TCR beta chain was recovered during a study of beta chain features in type 1 diabetes. Purity exceeded 95% in all sorted populations. Of the isolated RNA, all was reverse transcribed, and so the sequenced material was expressed TCRB transcripts. The data were produced by immunoSEQ multiplex PCR, yet TCRdb's version contains in-frame clones alone and is incomplete. The sample comprises under 450,000 clones, 11% to 15% of which are singletons, and around 0.035% rests with the top ten. This TCR was sampled from a man aged 25-45 years in good health. The sample consisted of naive CD4+ T cells from blood.

CDR3: CASSLGQQETQYF. In nucleotides, the CDR3 is TGCGCCAGCAGCTTGGGACAACAAGAGACCCAGTACTTC. J is TRBJ2-5 and V is TRBV5-1; D ambiguous. Germline CDR1 and CDR2: SGHRS and YFSETQ. The CDR3 length is 13 residues. V lost 0 bases to trimming and J lost 2 bases, with 5 bases between them. Full variable domain (rest looked up from reference TRBV5-1 and TRBJ2-5): KAGVTQTPRYLIKTRGQQVTLSCSPISGHRSVSWYQQTPGQGLQFLFEYFSETQRNKGNFPGRFSGRQFSNSRSEMNVSTLELGDSALYLCASSLGQQETQYFGPGTRLLVL.